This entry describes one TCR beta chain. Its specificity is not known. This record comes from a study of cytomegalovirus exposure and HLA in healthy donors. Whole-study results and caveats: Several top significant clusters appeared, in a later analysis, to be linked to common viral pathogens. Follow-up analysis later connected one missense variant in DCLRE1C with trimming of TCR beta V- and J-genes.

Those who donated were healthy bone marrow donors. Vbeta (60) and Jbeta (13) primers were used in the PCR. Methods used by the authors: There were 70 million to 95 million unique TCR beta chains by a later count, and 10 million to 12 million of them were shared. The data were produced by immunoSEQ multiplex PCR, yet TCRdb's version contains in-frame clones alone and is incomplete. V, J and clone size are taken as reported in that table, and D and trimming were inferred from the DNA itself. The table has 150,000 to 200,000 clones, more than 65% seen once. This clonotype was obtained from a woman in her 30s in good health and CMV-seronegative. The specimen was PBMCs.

In DNA form, the CDR3 reads TGTGCCAGCAGTTCGGTACAGGGGGCTAAGGGCTACACCTTC. Its protein is CASSSVQGAKGYTF. V and J are TRBV27 and TRBJ1-2, with 9 bases that match TRBD1. In germline, CDR1 is MNHEY, CDR2 SMNVEV (reference sequence). V was clipped by 4 bases and J by 8 bases; unmatched bases: 8. The CDR3 totals 14 residues.